This passage covers 20 T cell receptor beta chains from one sample sequenced in a study of blood T cell repertoires in COVID-19. Here immunoSEQ multiplex PCR was the method, and the copy in TCRdb shows in-frame clones only, minus some. The table records about 110,000 clones, roughly 80% of them present only once. The sample consisted of peripheral blood. The origin of the receptors is a human donor in a cohort sampled during active or convalescent COVID-19.

V is TRBV6-5 and J is TRBJ1-4, with 11 bases identical to TRBD1. Trimming cost V 5 bases and J 10 bases; bases outside gene matches: 9. The germline V gene has CDR1 MNHEY and CDR2 SVGAGI. The CDR3 has 15 residues. CDR3 in DNA: TGTGCCAGCAGTCCACCGGGACAGGGGGACGGAAAACTGTTTTTT. Encoded protein: CASSPPGQGDGKLFF.

V usage is TRBV19 and J usage is TRBJ1-1; 9 bases line up with TRBD1. The CDR3 totals 17 residues. Germline CDR1 reads LNHDA; CDR2 reads SQIVND (reference sequence). V lost 7 bases and J lost 1; bases outside the gene matches: 13. Here the CDR3 DNA reads TGTGCCAGTAAGGCCTCCGGGACAGGGCCATCGAACACTGAAGCTTTCTTT. It yields the protein CASKASGTGPSNTEAFF.

The V and J genes are TRBV6-5 and TRBJ1-3; the D is unclear. Germline V lookup: CDR1 MNHEY, CDR2 SVGAGI. Trimming removed 8 bases at V and 9 bases at J, with 8 bases between. The CDR3 length is 10 residues. As DNA, the CDR3 is TGTGCCAGCTCTTGGAGCACCATATATTTT. This encodes CASSWSTIYF.

The chain is built from TRBV2 and TRBJ1-2; D perhaps matches TRBD1 (5 bases). This CDR3 comprises 12 residues. Germline lookup yields CDR1 SNHLY and CDR2 FYNNEI. V shed 4 bases and J shed 9 bases, with 12 bases lying between them. CDR3 nucleotides: TGTGCCAGCAGTGCAGGGCGAGTACGCTACACCTTC. Its protein is CASSAGRVRYTF.

The chain uses TRBV4-3 and TRBJ1-2, with D maybe TRBD1 (6 bases). The CDR3 is 16 residues long. The V gene lost 3 bases and the J gene lost 3 bases, with 17 bases spanning the gap. CDR1 is LGHNA, CDR2 YSLEER, per germline. For the CDR3, the DNA is TGCGCCAGCAGCCAGGAACAGGGTTCCCTCTACTATGGCTACACCTTC. This codes for CASSQEQGSLYYGYTF.

This clone was seen once. This chain uses TRBV27 with TRBJ2-3; 7 positions match TRBD2. The CDR3 is 15 amino acids. V shed 6 bases and J 2 bases; nucleotides not matched to a gene: 8. The germline gives CDR1 MNHEY, CDR2 SMNVEV (reference sequence). CDR3 amino acids: CASSPWGGITDTQYF. DNA for the CDR3: TGTGCCAGCAGCCCTTGGGGGGGTATCACAGATACGCAGTATTTT.

This chain links TRBV5-5 with TRBJ2-3, with D possibly matching TRBD1 (6 bases). The germline V and J ends were trimmed by 0 bases and 0 bases, with 11 bases remaining between them. Germline V CDR1 and CDR2: SGHKS, YYEKEE (reference sequence). The CDR3 sequence is 16 residues long. CDR3 DNA: TGTGCCAGCAGCTTGGTCAGGGGAGTAAGCACAGATACGCAGTATTTT. Protein product: CASSLVRGVSTDTQYF.

This clone has just a few counts. The chain links TRBV9 to TRBJ1-1; D is unclear. Germline-derived CDR1 and CDR2 are SGDLS and YYNGEE. With 3 bases removed from V and 0 bases from J, the gap between germline ends came to 6 bases. CDR3 length: 13 amino acids. In DNA form, the CDR3 reads TGTGCCAGCAGCGCCTCGGTGAACACTGAAGCTTTCTTT. This sequence encodes CASSASVNTEAFF.

In its sample, this clone was seen a few times. The chain has TRBV23-1 and TRBJ2-1; TRBD1 matches 7 bases. TRBV23-1 belongs to the ORF category, with a function that is uncertain. This CDR3 is built from 15 residues. With 4 bases clipped from V and 1 base from J, the junction kept 4 bases outside the gene matches. CDR3 in amino acids: CASSRDSLSYNEQFF. The CDR3 DNA reads as TGCGCCAGCAGTCGGGACAGTCTATCCTACAATGAGCAGTTCTTC.

The genes are TRBV10-1 and TRBJ2-1; 9 bases align to TRBD1. CDR1 is WNHNN, CDR2 SYGVQD, per germline (reference sequence). This CDR3 contains 14 residues. The J segment lost 11 bases and the V segment lost 6 bases, leaving 11 bases of the junction unmatched. CDR3 residues: CASRESGTGRKQFF. The DNA for the CDR3 is TGCGCCAGCAGAGAATCAGGGACAGGGCGGAAGCAGTTCTTC.

The rearrangement joins TRBV4-3 to TRBJ2-3, with D maybe TRBD1 (5 bases). Trimming took off 0 bases at V and 2 bases at J, with 15 bases between the two ends. Germline-derived CDR1 and CDR2 are LGHNA and YSLEER. The CDR3 contains 17 residues. The CDR3 bases are TGCGCCAGCAGCCAAGATAGGGCAGGGATTATCACAGATACGCAGTATTTT. Its protein product is CASSQDRAGIITDTQYF.

The V call is TRBV5-1, the J call TRBJ1-1; the D gene is possibly TRBD1 (6 bases). Looked up from germline, CDR1 is SGHRS and CDR2 is YFSETQ. The CDR3 is made up of 14 amino acids. V was shortened by 1 base and J by 0 bases, with 7 bases between the two germline ends. CDR3 coding DNA: TGCGCCAGCAGCTTGCAGGGGATGAACACTGAAGCTTTCTTT. Its protein product is CASSLQGMNTEAFF.

V is TRBV4-1 and J is TRBJ2-5; TRBD1 matches 7 bases. There are 17 residues in the CDR3. J lost 0 bases, V lost 3 bases, and 10 bases had no gene match. Looked up from germline, CDR1 is MGHRA and CDR2 is YSYEKL. CDR3 sequence (DNA): TGCGCCAGCAGCCACCCCGACAGGGACATGTACCAAGAGACCCAGTACTTC. Amino acids: CASSHPDRDMYQETQYF.

This rearrangement joins TRBV19 to TRBJ2-1, with a tentative D call TRBD1 (6 bases). CDR1 is LNHDA and CDR2 is SQIVND in the germline V gene (reference sequence). V was cut by 3 bases and J by 12 bases, with 12 bases left in between. The CDR3 contains 12 residues. The CDR3 DNA follows: TGTGCCAGTAGTATCGGACTGACAGGGCAGTTCTTC. Its protein product is CASSIGLTGQFF.

This chain joins TRBV7-9 and TRBJ2-1, with a tentative D call TRBD1 (5 bases). CDR3 length: 15 amino acids. Germline loops: CDR1 SEHNR, CDR2 FQNEAQ (reference sequence). The V end lost 2 bases, the J end lost 6 bases, and 14 bases lay between the germline ends. The CDR3 DNA is TGTGCCAGCAGCTTACGGCAGGGATCATCCAATGAGCAGTTCTTC. This codes for CASSLRQGSSNEQFF.

The chain has TRBV12-5 and TRBJ2-5; D perhaps matches TRBD2 (6 bases). V was shortened by 11 bases and J by 5 bases, with 24 bases between the two germline ends. CDR3 size: 15 residues. Germline V CDR1 and CDR2: LGHNT, FRNRAP. Here the CDR3 DNA reads TGTGCTGGGGCAAAGCAAATCGGGGGTTTGGAGACCCAGTACTTC. Protein sequence: CAGAKQIGGLETQYF. The variable domain in full, completed from reference TRBV12-5 and TRBJ2-5, reads DARVTQTPRHKVTEMGQEVTMRCQPILGHNTVFWYRQTMMQGLELLAYFRNRAPLDDSGMPKDRFSAEMPDATLATLKIQPSEPRDSAVYFCAGAKQIGGLETQYFGPGTRLLVL.

V and J are TRBV5-6 and TRBJ1-2; D is uncertain. The CDR3 extends over 15 amino acids. The germline CDR1 and CDR2 sequences are SGHDT and YYEEEE. Trimming left V 4 bases short and J 7 bases short, with 20 bases between. The CDR3 DNA sequence: TGTGCCAGCAGCCACGGGAGGACGGGGTTCTCTGGCTACACCTTC. This sequence encodes CASSHGRTGFSGYTF. The full variable domain, in which reference TRBV5-6 and TRBJ1-2 provide the parts outside the CDR3, is DAGVTQSPTHLIKTRGQQVTLRCSPKSGHDTVSWYQQALGQGPQFIFQYYEEEERQRGNFPDRFSGHQFPNYSSELNVNALLLGDSALYLCASSHGRTGFSGYTFGSGTRLTVV.

This clone was seen a few times. Written as DNA, the CDR3 is TGTGCCAGCAGCTTAGGGGACAGGGTGATGGGCTACACCTTC. Amino acid sequence: CASSLGDRVMGYTF. The chain joins TRBV7-9 to TRBJ1-2, with 9 bases fitting TRBD1. The CDR3 consists of 14 residues. CDR1 and CDR2 (germline): SEHNR, FQNEAQ (reference sequence). The V gene end was trimmed by 1 base and the J gene end by 8 bases; junction bases not matched to a gene: 5.

Only one count was recorded for this clone. The J gene is TRBJ1-2, the V gene TRBV24-1, with D perhaps matching TRBD1 (5 bases). The CDR3 totals 17 residues. CDR1 and CDR2 from the germline V gene are KGHDR and SFDVKD. The V end lost 2 bases, the J end lost 0 bases, and 15 bases lay between the germline ends. The CDR3, as DNA: TGTGCCACCAGTGATTCAGGCGGGGGGACGGCTAACTATGGCTACACCTTC. This gives the protein CATSDSGGGTANYGYTF.

The chain employs TRBV3-1 (or the pseudogene TRBV3-2) and TRBJ1-1, with D maybe TRBD1 (6 bases). This CDR3 region has 15 residues. With 3 bases removed from V and 2 bases from J, the gap between germline ends came to 13 bases. Germline CDR1 reads LGHDT; CDR2 reads YNNKEL (reference sequence). CDR3: CASSHQRTANTEAFF. The CDR3 nucleotides are TGTGCCAGCAGCCACCAACGGACAGCAAACACTGAAGCTTTCTTT.